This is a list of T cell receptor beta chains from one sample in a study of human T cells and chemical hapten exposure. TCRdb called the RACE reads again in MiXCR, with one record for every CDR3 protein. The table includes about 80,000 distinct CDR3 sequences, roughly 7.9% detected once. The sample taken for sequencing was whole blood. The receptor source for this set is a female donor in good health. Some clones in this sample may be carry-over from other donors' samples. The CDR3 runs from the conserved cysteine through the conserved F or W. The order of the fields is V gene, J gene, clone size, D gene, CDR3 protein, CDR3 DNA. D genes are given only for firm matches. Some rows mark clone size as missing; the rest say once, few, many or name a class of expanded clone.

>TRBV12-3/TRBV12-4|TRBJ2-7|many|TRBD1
CASSSKTGYEQYF
TGTGCCAGCAGTTCAAAGACAGGGTACGAGCAGTACTTC
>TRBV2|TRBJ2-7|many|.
CASSSRSDEQYF
TGTGCCAGTTCTTCACGTTCGGACGAGCAGTACTTC
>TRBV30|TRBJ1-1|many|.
CAWSVRVSSGTEAFF
TGTGCCTGGAGTGTACGCGTCTCGTCGGGGACTGAAGCTTTCTTT
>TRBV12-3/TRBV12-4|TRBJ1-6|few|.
CASSFQGNNSPLHF
TGTGCCAGCAGTTTTCAAGGAAATAATTCACCCCTCCACTTT
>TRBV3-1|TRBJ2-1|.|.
CASSLTRVEQFF
TGTGCCAGCAGCCTCACTAGGGTTGAGCAGTTCTTC
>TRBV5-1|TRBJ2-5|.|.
CASSLEGGTFGETQYF
TGCGCCAGCAGCTTGGAAGGAGGGACCTTCGGGGAGACCCAGTACTTC
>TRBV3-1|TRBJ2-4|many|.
CASSQRGSKNIQYF
TGTGCCAGCAGCCAACGGGGTTCCAAAAACATTCAGTACTTC
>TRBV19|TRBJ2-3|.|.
CASTPAMGGTGPFIGTRSTDTQYF
TGTGCCAGTACTCCGGCGATGGGGGGGACAGGCCCCTTCATTGGGACTAGAAGCACAGATACGCAGTATTTT
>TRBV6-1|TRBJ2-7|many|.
CASSESGTYEQYF
TGTGCCAGCAGTGAATCAGGGACCTACGAGCAGTACTTC
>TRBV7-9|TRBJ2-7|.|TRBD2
CASSLRSGGELGEQYF
TGTGCCAGCAGCTTACGGAGCGGGGGGGAGCTTGGCGAGCAGTACTTC
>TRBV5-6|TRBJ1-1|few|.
CASSLNRVEAFF
TGTGCCAGCAGCCTAAACAGGGTTGAAGCTTTCTTT
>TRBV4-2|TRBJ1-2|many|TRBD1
CASSQDPGRGDGYTF
TGTGCCAGCAGCCAAGATCCGGGCAGGGGGGATGGCTACACCTTC
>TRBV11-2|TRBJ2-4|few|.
CASSFPGIQYF
TGTGCCAGCAGCTTCCCTGGCATTCAGTACTTC
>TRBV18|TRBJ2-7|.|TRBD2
CASSPQGLHYEQYF
TGTGCCAGCTCACCACAGGGACTACACTACGAGCAGTACTTC
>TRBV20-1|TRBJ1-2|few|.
CSASTGQSYGYTF
TGCAGTGCTAGTACGGGACAATCCTATGGCTACACCTTC
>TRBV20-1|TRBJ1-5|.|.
CSARRGANQPQNF
TGCAGTGCTAGGAGAGGGGCCAATCAGCCCCAGAATTTT
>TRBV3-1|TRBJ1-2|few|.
CASSQDPGARVGYTF
TGTGCCAGCAGCCAAGATCCGGGGGCTAGGGTTGGCTACACCTTC
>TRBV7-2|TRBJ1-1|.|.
CASSRGRERNTEAFF
TGTGCCAGCAGCAGGGGACGGGAAAGGAACACTGAAGCTTTCTTT
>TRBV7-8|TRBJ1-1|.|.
CASSLTGGPEAFF
TGTGCCAGCAGCTTGACGGGGGGCCCTGAAGCTTTCTTT
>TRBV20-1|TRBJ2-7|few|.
CSAPPTIGVGEQYF
TGCAGTGCTCCCCCCACCATAGGGGTGGGCGAGCAGTACTTC
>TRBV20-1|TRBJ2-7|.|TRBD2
CSAISRVSGGEEQYF
TGCAGTGCTATATCGCGGGTCAGCGGGGGTGAAGAGCAGTACTTC
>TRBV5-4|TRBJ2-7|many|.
CASSLGVATSYEQYF
TGTGCCAGCAGCTTGGGGGTCGCCACATCCTACGAGCAGTACTTC
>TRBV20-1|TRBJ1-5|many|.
CSATTIRRIYSNQPQHF
TGCAGTGCCACCACCATCCGACGGATTTATAGCAATCAGCCCCAGCATTTT
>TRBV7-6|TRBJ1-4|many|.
CASSLANEKLFF
TGTGCCAGCAGCTTAGCGAATGAAAAACTGTTTTTT
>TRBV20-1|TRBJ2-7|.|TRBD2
CSAVAGGLLSDEQYF
TGCAGTGCCGTAGCGGGGGGGCTCCTCTCCGACGAGCAGTACTTC
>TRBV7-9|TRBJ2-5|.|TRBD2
CASSLVLAGGLETQYF
TGTGCCAGCAGCTTAGTACTAGCGGGGGGATTAGAGACCCAGTACTTC
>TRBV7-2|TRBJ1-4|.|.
CASSPEGFDATNEKLFF
TGTGCCAGCAGCCCGGAGGGCTTTGACGCAACTAATGAAAAACTGTTTTTT
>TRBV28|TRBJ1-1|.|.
CASRWYPGGLDTEAFF
TGTGCCAGCCGTTGGTACCCCGGGGGGCTAGACACTGAAGCTTTCTTT
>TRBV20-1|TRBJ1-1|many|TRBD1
CRTTGQASSSNTEAFF
TGCAGGACCACGGGACAGGCATCGAGTTCGAACACTGAAGCTTTCTTT
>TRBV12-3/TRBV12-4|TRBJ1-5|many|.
CASSVDSHQPQHF
TGTGCCAGCAGCGTCGACAGTCATCAGCCCCAGCATTTT
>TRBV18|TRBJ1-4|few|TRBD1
CASSPSLTGANEKLFF
TGTGCCAGCTCACCGAGCCTTACAGGGGCTAATGAAAAACTGTTTTTT
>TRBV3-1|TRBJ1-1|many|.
CASSPAAQFVTEAFF
TGTGCCAGCAGCCCCGCGGCACAGTTCGTCACTGAAGCTTTCTTT